One sample yielded the 8 T cell receptor beta chains listed below, sequenced in a study of cytomegalovirus exposure and HLA in healthy donors. Primers: 60 Vbeta forward and 13 Jbeta reverse. TCRdb keeps only in-frame clones here, not all; method: immunoSEQ multiplex PCR. This repertoire shows approximately 130,000 clones, about 85% found once; its top ten account for 6% to 8%. Sequencing used PBMCs. Every receptor here comes from a woman aged 25-40 years in good health and CMV-seropositive.

The genes are TRBV28 and TRBJ1-2; 7 bases are shared with TRBD1. CDR1 and CDR2 (germline): MDHEN, SYDVKM. Unmatched junction bases numbered 7, after V lost 4 bases and J lost 5 bases. The CDR3 totals 14 residues. This CDR3 is CASSSYRGRYGYTF. In nucleotides, the CDR3 is TGTGCCAGCAGTTCCTACAGGGGTCGTTATGGCTACACCTTC.

V gene TRBV5-1 combines with J gene TRBJ1-3, with 7 bases lining up with TRBD1. This CDR3 is built from 16 residues. V shed 2 bases and J 8 bases; nucleotides not matched to a gene: 13. Per germline, CDR1 SGHRS and CDR2 YFSETQ. The CDR3 DNA is TGCGCCAGCAGCTTAGCCCGACAGGGAGTAGGAGACACCATATATTTT. This encodes CASSLARQGVGDTIYF.

The genes are TRBV28 and TRBJ1-1, with a weak D call TRBD1 (6 bases). With 7 bases removed from V and 0 bases from J, the gap between germline ends came to 9 bases. CDR1 MDHEN and CDR2 SYDVKM come from the germline V gene. The CDR3 has 13 amino acids. CDR3 bases: TGTGCCAGCATCAGGGGCCTGAACACTGAAGCTTTCTTT. Amino acids: CASIRGLNTEAFF.

V and J are TRBV7-9 and TRBJ2-1, with a possible D match to TRBD2 (5 bases). This CDR3 has 15 residues. Trimming removed 5 bases at V and 0 bases at J, with 11 bases between. Germline V gives CDR1 SEHNR, CDR2 FQNEAQ (reference sequence). CDR3 bases: TGTGCCAGCAGCCCTGCGGGCGGCTCCTACAATGAGCAGTTCTTC. This gives the protein CASSPAGGSYNEQFF. The full variable domain, rest sourced from reference TRBV7-9 and TRBJ2-1, is DTGVSQNPRHKITKRGQNVTFRCDPISEHNRLYWYRQTLGQGPEFLTYFQNEAQLEKSRLLSDRFSAERPKGSFSTLEIQRTEQGDSAMYLCASSPAGGSYNEQFFGPGTRLTVL.

This clone occurred a few times. The V call is TRBV28, the J call TRBJ1-5; D unresolved. Germline CDR1 and CDR2: MDHEN and SYDVKM. This CDR3 comprises 15 residues. V was trimmed by 2 bases and J by 6 bases, leaving 14 bases between them. The CDR3 DNA reads TGTGCCAGCAGTTTAAGTGGTCGGCAGGCTCAGCCCCAGCATTTT. Translating gives CASSLSGRQAQPQHF.

This chain connects TRBV5-4 to TRBJ1-6; perhaps TRBD1 as D (6 bases). The CDR3 consists of 16 residues. Looked up from germline, CDR1 is SGHNT and CDR2 is YYREEE (reference sequence). V lost 3 bases and J 3 bases, leaving 13 bases between the germline ends. The CDR3 reads CASSSVGADYNSPLHF. In DNA form, the CDR3 reads TGTGCCAGCAGCTCCGTGGGGGCTGACTATAATTCACCCCTCCACTTT.

Written as DNA, the CDR3 is TGTGCCAGTACCCGCCTGGGACAGCTGAACACTGAAGCTTTCTTT. Amino acids: CASTRLGQLNTEAFF. The genes are TRBV27 and TRBJ1-1; the match to TRBD1 covers 7 bases. V gave up 9 bases and J gave up 0 bases; unmatched junction bases: 10. This CDR3 is built from 15 residues. Germline CDR1 and CDR2: MNHEY and SMNVEV (reference sequence).

The rearrangement uses TRBV28 and TRBJ2-2; 8 bases align to TRBD2. This CDR3 spans 15 amino acids. V was pared by 8 bases and J by 0 bases, with 5 bases of the junction left unmatched. Germline V gene lookup returns CDR1 MDHEN and CDR2 SYDVKM. The CDR3 reads CASGPAGANTGELFF. The CDR3 DNA reads TGTGCCAGCGGCCCAGCGGGGGCGAACACCGGGGAGCTGTTTTTT.